A single sample gave rise to the 2 T cell receptor beta chains below, sequenced in a study of tumor and adjacent non-tumor tissue in lung cancer. The library came from three nested PCR rounds adapted from ARM-PCR protocols. TCRdb independently ran MiXCR on the multiplex PCR reads; one entry per CDR3 protein. This sample yields around 70,000 distinct CDR3 sequences, of which about 80% are seen a single time; 25% to 30% belongs to the top ten. This sample's RNA came from whole unsorted tissue. Sequenced sample: lung tumor tissue. The receptor source for this set is a man aged 60 to 75 with non-small cell lung cancer.

As for this clonotype: The junction departs from germline at one end; a sequencing error may be responsible. The chain joins TRBV10-2 to TRBJ2-7; TRBD1 might be the D (6 bases). The CDR3 sequence is 13 residues long. Germline V lookup: CDR1 WSHSY, CDR2 SAAADI. The CDR3 DNA reads as TGCGCAAGCAGTGGCGGCAGGGGAAAAGAGCAGTACTTC. Its translation: CASSGGRGKEQYF.

The rearrangement links TRBV20-1 to TRBJ1-5, with no clear D. Near its end, the DNA agrees better with TRBJ2-3, so the J call may be wrong. The CDR3 runs 15 residues. Per the germline V gene, CDR1 is DFQATT and CDR2 is SNEGSKA (reference sequence). This CDR3 reads CNAEIPLRSNQPQYF. The CDR3 DNA reads TGCAATGCGGAAATTCCCCTCCGCAGCAATCAGCCCCAGTATTTT.